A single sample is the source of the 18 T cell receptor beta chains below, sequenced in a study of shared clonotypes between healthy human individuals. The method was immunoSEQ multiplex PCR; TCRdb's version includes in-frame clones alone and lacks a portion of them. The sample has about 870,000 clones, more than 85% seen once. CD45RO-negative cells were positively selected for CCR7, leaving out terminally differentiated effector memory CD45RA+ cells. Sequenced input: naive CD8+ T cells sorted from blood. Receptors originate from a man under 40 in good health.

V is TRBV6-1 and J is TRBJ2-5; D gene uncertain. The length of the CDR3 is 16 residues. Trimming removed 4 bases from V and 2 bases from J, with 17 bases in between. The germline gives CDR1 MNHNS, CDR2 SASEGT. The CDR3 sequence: CASSGYKLARQETQYF. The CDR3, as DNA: TGTGCCAGCAGTGGGTACAAACTGGCGAGGCAAGAGACCCAGTACTTC.

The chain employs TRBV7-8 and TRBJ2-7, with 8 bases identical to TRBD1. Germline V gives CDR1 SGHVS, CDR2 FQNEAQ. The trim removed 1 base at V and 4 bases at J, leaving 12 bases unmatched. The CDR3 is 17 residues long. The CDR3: CASSLGGTSGGTYEQYF. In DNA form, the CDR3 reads TGTGCCAGCAGCTTAGGTGGTACTTCAGGGGGCACTTACGAGCAGTACTTC.

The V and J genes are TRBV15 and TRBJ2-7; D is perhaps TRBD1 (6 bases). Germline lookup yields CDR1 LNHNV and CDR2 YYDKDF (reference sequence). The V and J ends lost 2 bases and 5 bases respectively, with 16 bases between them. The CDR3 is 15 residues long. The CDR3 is CATSRLTGPGNEQYF. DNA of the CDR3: TGTGCCACCAGCAGACTGACAGGCCCCGGGAACGAGCAGTACTTC.

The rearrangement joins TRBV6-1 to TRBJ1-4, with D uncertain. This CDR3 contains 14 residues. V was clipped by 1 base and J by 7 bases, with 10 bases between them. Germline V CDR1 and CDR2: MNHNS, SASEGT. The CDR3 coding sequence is TGTGCCAGCAGTGAAGAGAGGCAGAGTGAAAAACTGTTTTTT. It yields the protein CASSEERQSEKLFF.

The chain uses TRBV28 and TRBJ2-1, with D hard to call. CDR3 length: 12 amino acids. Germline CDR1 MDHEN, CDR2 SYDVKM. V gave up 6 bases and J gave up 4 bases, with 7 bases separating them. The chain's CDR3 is CASRTEYNEQFF. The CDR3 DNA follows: TGTGCCAGCAGAACTGAATACAATGAGCAGTTCTTC.

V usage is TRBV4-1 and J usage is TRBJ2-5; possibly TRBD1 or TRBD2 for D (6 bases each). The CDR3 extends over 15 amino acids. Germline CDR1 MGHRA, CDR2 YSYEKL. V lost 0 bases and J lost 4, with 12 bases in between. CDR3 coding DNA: TGCGCCAGCAGCCAAGAGGGGGGCATGGGAGAGACCCAGTACTTC. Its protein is CASSQEGGMGETQYF.

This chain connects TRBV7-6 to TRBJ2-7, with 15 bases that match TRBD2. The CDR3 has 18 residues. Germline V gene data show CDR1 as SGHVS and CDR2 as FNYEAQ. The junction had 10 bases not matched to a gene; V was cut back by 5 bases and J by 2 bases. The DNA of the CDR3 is TGTGCCAGCAGCCGGACTAGCGGGAGGGCCTCATCAACCTACGAGCAGTACTTC. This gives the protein CASSRTSGRASSTYEQYF.

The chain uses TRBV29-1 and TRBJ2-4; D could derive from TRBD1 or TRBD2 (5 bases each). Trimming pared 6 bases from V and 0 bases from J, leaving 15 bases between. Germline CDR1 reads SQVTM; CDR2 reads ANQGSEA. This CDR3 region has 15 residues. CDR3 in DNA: TGCAGCGTGAGGGGAGTTAGCTTAGCCAAAAACATTCAGTACTTC. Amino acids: CSVRGVSLAKNIQYF.

As DNA, the CDR3 is TGTGCCAGCAGCTTAGATCCGGGAGGATGGGTGGCTACCACAGATACGCAGTATTTT. It is translated as CASSLDPGGWVATTDTQYF. This chain joins TRBV11-3 and TRBJ2-3; TRBD2 agrees at 7 bases. From germline, CDR1 is SGHNT and CDR2 YENEEA. V lost 0 bases, J lost 2 bases, and 14 bases stayed unmatched. This CDR3 spans 19 amino acids.

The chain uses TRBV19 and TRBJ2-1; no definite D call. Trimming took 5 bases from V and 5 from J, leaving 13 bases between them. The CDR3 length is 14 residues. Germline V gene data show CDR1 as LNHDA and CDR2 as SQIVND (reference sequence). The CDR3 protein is CASSWKLPNNEQFF. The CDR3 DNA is TGTGCCAGTAGTTGGAAACTCCCGAACAATGAGCAGTTCTTC.

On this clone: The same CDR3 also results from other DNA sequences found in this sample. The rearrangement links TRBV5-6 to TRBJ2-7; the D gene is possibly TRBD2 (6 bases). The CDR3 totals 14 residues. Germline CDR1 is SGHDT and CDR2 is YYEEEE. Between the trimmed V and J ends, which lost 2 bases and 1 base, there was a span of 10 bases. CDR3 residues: CASSLGDSSYEQYF. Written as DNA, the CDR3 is TGTGCCAGCAGCTTAGGGGACTCATCCTACGAGCAGTACTTC.

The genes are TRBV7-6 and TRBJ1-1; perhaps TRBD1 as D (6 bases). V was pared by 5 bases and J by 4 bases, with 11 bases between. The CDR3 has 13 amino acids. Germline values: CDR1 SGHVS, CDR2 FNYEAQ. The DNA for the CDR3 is TGTGCCAGCAGCCCGGGACATTCCACTGAAGCTTTCTTT. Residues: CASSPGHSTEAFF.

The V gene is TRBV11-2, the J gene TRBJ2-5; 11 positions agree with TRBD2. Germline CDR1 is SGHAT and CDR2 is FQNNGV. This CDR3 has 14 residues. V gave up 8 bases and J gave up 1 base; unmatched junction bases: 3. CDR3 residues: CASLAGGAQETQYF. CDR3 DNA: TGTGCCAGCCTAGCGGGAGGTGCCCAAGAGACCCAGTACTTC.

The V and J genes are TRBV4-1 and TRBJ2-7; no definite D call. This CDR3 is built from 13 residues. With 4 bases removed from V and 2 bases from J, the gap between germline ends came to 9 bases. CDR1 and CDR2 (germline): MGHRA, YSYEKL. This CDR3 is CASSLSMAYEQYF. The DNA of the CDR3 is TGCGCCAGCAGCCTCAGTATGGCCTACGAGCAGTACTTC.

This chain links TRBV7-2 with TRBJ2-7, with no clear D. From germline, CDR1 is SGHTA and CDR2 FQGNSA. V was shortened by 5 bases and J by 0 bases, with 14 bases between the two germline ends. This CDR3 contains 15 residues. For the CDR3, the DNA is TGTGCCAGCAGCCTAATTGGTGGGATCTCCTACGAGCAGTACTTC. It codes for CASSLIGGISYEQYF.

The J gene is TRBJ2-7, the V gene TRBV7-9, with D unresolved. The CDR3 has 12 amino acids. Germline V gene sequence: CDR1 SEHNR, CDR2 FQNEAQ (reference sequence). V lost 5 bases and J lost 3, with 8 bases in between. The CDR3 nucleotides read TGTGCCAGCAGCGACGGTTTCTACGAGCAGTACTTC. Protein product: CASSDGFYEQYF.

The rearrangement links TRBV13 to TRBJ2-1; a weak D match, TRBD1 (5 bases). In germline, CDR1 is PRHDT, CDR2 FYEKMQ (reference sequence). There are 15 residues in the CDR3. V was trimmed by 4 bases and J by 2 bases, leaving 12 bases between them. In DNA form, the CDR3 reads TGTGCCAGCAGCTCAGACAGATCAACCTACAATGAGCAGTTCTTC. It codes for CASSSDRSTYNEQFF.

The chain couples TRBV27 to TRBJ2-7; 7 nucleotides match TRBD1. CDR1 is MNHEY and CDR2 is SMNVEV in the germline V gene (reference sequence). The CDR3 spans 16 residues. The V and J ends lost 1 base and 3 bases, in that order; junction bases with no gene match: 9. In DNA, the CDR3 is TGTGCCAGCAGTTTATTGTCCGGGACAGCTCTCTACGAGCAGTACTTC. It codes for CASSLLSGTALYEQYF.